This T cell receptor beta chain was sequenced in a study of T cells in localized non-small cell lung cancer. The study's findings and limits: The highest T cell clonality was in uninvolved adjacent lung, above tumor.

CDR3 length equals 14 residues. V lost 0 bases to trimming and J lost 3 bases, with 12 bases between them. Germline-derived CDR1 and CDR2 are GTSNPN and SVGIG (reference sequence). A note on this clone: Antigen unknown.

Some clones are missing from TCRdb's copy, which holds only in-frame ones; the method was immunoSEQ multiplex PCR. The repertoire includes approximately 34,000 clones, approximately 93% of them detected once, and roughly 8.2% sits in the top ten. The V and J genes are TRBV30 and TRBJ2-7; D might be TRBD1 or TRBD2, each matching 6 bases. This TCR was sampled from a female donor older than 55 with stage I lung adenocarcinoma. The sequencing used peripheral blood, collected before any cancer treatment. The CDR3 DNA reads TGTGCCTGGAGTGTAAGGGGGGTTGACTACGAGCAGTACTTC. Protein product: CAWSVRGVDYEQYF.